Below, 20 T cell receptor beta chains from the same sample are listed, as sequenced in a study of blood T cell dynamics during melanoma immunotherapy. This table comes from immunoSEQ multiplex PCR, and its TCRdb copy is limited to in-frame clones, with some not included. The table lists about 9,600 clones, over 75% of them singletons. Described time point: pre-treatment baseline. The sample consisted of blood, taken from a patient treated with checkpoint blockade. Receptors were obtained from a human donor with melanoma.

This clone was counted a single time. The chain is built from TRBV28 and TRBJ1-4, with D maybe TRBD1 (6 bases). This CDR3 is 15 amino acids long. The V gene's germline CDR1 is MDHEN and CDR2 SYDVKM. The V gene lost 5 bases and the J gene lost 8 bases, with 18 bases spanning the gap. The CDR3 DNA reads TGTGCCAGCAGTAATAAAAGGGGGGCCTGGGAAAAACTGTTTTTT. This codes for CASSNKRGAWEKLFF.

The genes are TRBV9 and TRBJ1-6; weak D call: TRBD1 (6 bases). The CDR3 loop spans 15 amino acids. V was cut by 0 bases and J by 10 bases, with 14 bases left in between. Looked up from germline, CDR1 is SGDLS and CDR2 is YYNGEE. The CDR3 DNA follows: TGTGCCAGCAGCGTAGGAGGGACATCTGGCTCACCCCTCCACTTT. This translates into CASSVGGTSGSPLHF.

There are a few counts of this clone. The chain recombines TRBV19 with TRBJ1-1; TRBD1 aligns across 8 bases. J gave up 0 bases and V 6 bases, and 6 bases lay outside the gene matches. From germline, CDR1 is LNHDA and CDR2 SQIVND (reference sequence). This CDR3 contains 15 residues. The CDR3 DNA sequence: TGTGCCAGTAGCAAGCAGGACAGGGTGAACACTGAAGCTTTCTTT. Its translation: CASSKQDRVNTEAFF.

CDR3 nucleotide sequence: TGTGCCAGCAGTTTACTAGCGGGGATTTATGAGCAGTTCTTC. It is translated as CASSLLAGIYEQFF. The chain has TRBV28 and TRBJ2-1, with 9 nucleotides matching TRBD2. The ends lost 2 bases at V and 8 bases at J; junction bases unmatched: 4. Per the germline V gene, CDR1 is MDHEN and CDR2 is SYDVKM. This CDR3 comprises 14 residues.

The chain links TRBV6-5 to TRBJ2-1, with D possibly TRBD2 on 6 matching bases. There are 15 residues in the CDR3. Germline lookup yields CDR1 MNHEY and CDR2 SVGAGI. V lost 6 bases and J lost 1, with 13 bases in between. The CDR3 nucleotides read TGTGCCAGCAGCCCGGGACTCTTTTCCTACAATGAGCAGTTCTTC. It specifies CASSPGLFSYNEQFF.

This chain uses TRBV11-1 with TRBJ2-7; 10 bases fit TRBD2. The CDR3 runs to 15 residues. Germline-derived CDR1 and CDR2 are SGHAT and FQDESV (reference sequence). The junction had 3 bases not matched to a gene; V was cut back by 1 base and J by 3 bases. The CDR3 DNA sequence: TGTGCCAGCAGCTTAGTTACTAGCGGGATCTACGAGCAGTACTTC. The encoded protein is CASSLVTSGIYEQYF. Drawing the rest from reference TRBV11-1 and TRBJ2-7, the complete variable domain is EAEVAQSPRYKITEKSQAVAFWCDPISGHATLYWYRQILGQGPELLVQFQDESVVDDSQLPKDRFSAERLKGVDSTLKIQPAELGDSAMYLCASSLVTSGIYEQYFGPGTRLTVT.

The rearrangement joins TRBV7-3 to TRBJ2-1, with 8 bases identical to TRBD2. J gave up 7 bases and V 5 bases, and 7 bases lay outside the gene matches. Per germline, CDR1 SGHTA and CDR2 FQGTGA. This CDR3 comprises 14 residues. In DNA form, the CDR3 reads TGTGCCAGCAGCCCGGGGACTAGTATAAATGAGCAGTTCTTC. It translates to CASSPGTSINEQFF.

The chain uses TRBV19 and TRBJ2-4, with D uncertain. The CDR3 contains 13 residues. Germline CDR1 and CDR2: LNHDA and SQIVND (reference sequence). Trimming pared 3 bases from V and 8 bases from J, leaving 11 bases between. CDR3: CASSMQDRDIQYF. DNA of the CDR3: TGTGCCAGTAGTATGCAGGATCGGGACATTCAGTACTTC.

This chain links TRBV28 with TRBJ1-2; D may be TRBD1 (6 bases). Germline values: CDR1 MDHEN, CDR2 SYDVKM. V lost 5 bases to trimming and J lost 6 bases, with 16 bases between them. This CDR3 is built from 14 residues. The CDR3 sequence is CASSPRHTGNGYTF. The CDR3 region has the DNA TGTGCCAGCAGTCCGAGGCACACAGGGAATGGCTACACCTTC.

The V and J genes are TRBV27 and TRBJ2-2, with D unclear. The V and J ends lost 5 bases and 3 bases respectively, with 4 bases between them. Germline loops: CDR1 MNHEY, CDR2 SMNVEV (reference sequence). This CDR3 is 12 amino acids long. The CDR3 here is CASSPYTGELFF. DNA for the CDR3: TGTGCCAGCAGTCCGTACACCGGGGAGCTGTTTTTT.

J is TRBJ1-1 and V is TRBV28; D is possibly TRBD1 (5 bases). This CDR3 contains 13 residues. Per the germline V gene, CDR1 is MDHEN and CDR2 is SYDVKM. Trimming took 8 bases from V and 1 from J, leaving 11 bases between them. In DNA, the CDR3 is TGTGCCAGCCGTAGTCAGGGGAACACTGAAGCTTTCTTT. Its translation: CASRSQGNTEAFF.

The V gene is TRBV6-5, the J gene TRBJ1-6; tentative D call: TRBD1 (6 bases). The CDR3 is 15 amino acids. V lost 0 bases and J 6 bases, leaving 9 bases between the germline ends. The V gene's germline CDR1 is MNHEY and CDR2 SVGAGI. CDR3: CASSYSDRPNSPLHF. As DNA, the CDR3 is TGTGCCAGCAGTTACTCGGACAGACCTAATTCACCCCTCCACTTT.

The genes are TRBV2 and TRBJ2-2; 8 nucleotides align to TRBD1. This CDR3 contains 15 residues. Germline CDR1 is SNHLY and CDR2 is FYNNEI. Trimming at V came to 3 bases and at J to 8 bases, leaving 8 bases not matched to a gene. Here the CDR3 DNA reads TGTGCCAGCAGTGATAGAGGGACAGGTAGAGGGGAGCTGTTTTTT. This gives the protein CASSDRGTGRGELFF.

The V call is TRBV7-2, the J call TRBJ2-1, with D possibly TRBD2 on 5 matching bases. V was pared by 8 bases and J by 0 bases, with 17 bases between. The CDR3 runs 16 residues. CDR1 is SGHTA, CDR2 FQGNSA, per germline. CDR3 residues: CASHGRRAPSYNEQFF. The CDR3 nucleotides read TGTGCCAGCCACGGTCGGCGGGCCCCCTCCTACAATGAGCAGTTCTTC.

The rearrangement uses TRBV7-9 and TRBJ2-7; D unclear. Trimming shortened V by 3 bases and J by 5 bases, and 8 bases separated the two germline ends. The CDR3 contains 12 residues. Germline loops: CDR1 SEHNR, CDR2 FQNEAQ (reference sequence). CDR3 sequence reads: CASSFPANEQYF. CDR3 in DNA: TGTGCCAGCAGCTTCCCGGCAAACGAGCAGTACTTC.

This clone was counted between two and nine times. The V gene is TRBV6-5, the J gene TRBJ1-5, with D possibly being TRBD1 (5 bases). Trimming took 6 bases from V and 2 from J, leaving 11 bases between them. CDR3 length: 14 amino acids. Per germline, CDR1 MNHEY and CDR2 SVGAGI. CDR3 residues: CASRLGHGNQPQHF. The CDR3 DNA sequence: TGTGCCAGCAGATTAGGACACGGCAATCAGCCCCAGCATTTT.

Written as DNA, the CDR3 is TGTGCCAGCAGCTCCCGAGATTTTCAGCCCCAGCATTTT. This gives the protein CASSSRDFQPQHF. This chain links TRBV7-2 with TRBJ1-5; no clear D. The V end was cut by 4 bases, the J end by 6 bases, with 10 bases between. The CDR3 runs 13 residues. CDR1 is SGHTA, CDR2 FQGNSA, per germline.

This chain joins TRBV28 and TRBJ2-5; 8 bases fit TRBD2. The length of the CDR3 is 12 residues. Germline CDR1 MDHEN, CDR2 SYDVKM. Losses at the gene ends were 9 bases for V and 4 bases for J; bases not matched to a gene: 4. Written as DNA, the CDR3 is TGTGCCAGTACTAGCGGCCCAGAGACCCAGTACTTC. Its protein is CASTSGPETQYF.

The chain recombines TRBV19 with TRBJ2-7; 9 bases are a match to TRBD1. The ends lost 6 bases at V and 3 bases at J; junction bases unmatched: 9. Germline V CDR1 and CDR2: LNHDA, SQIVND (reference sequence). The CDR3 is 15 residues long. In DNA form, the CDR3 reads TGTGCCAGTAGCGCTGCGGGACAGGGACACTACGAGCAGTACTTC. It codes for CASSAAGQGHYEQYF.

This clone was detected once. The rearrangement joins TRBV5-6 to TRBJ2-7; the D gene is possibly TRBD2 (5 bases). The germline V gene encodes CDR1 SGHDT and CDR2 YYEEEE. V dropped 0 bases and J dropped 4 bases, with 20 bases sitting between them. The CDR3 covers 17 residues. The CDR3 DNA sequence: TGTGCCAGCAGCTTGGGCCTTCTAGCCCCCAAATCGTACGAGCAGTACTTC. It is translated as CASSLGLLAPKSYEQYF.